Listed here is a single T cell receptor (beta chain). This entry is derived from a study of blood T cell repertoires in COVID-19. The wider study: In each case, the material was cDNA or gDNA derived from T cells, B-cell-depleted T cells, or PBMCs.

The CDR3 is 13 amino acids. V was cut by 2 bases and J by 3 bases, with 8 bases left in between. Repertoires were generated with immunoSEQ multiplex PCR, while TCRdb's copy carries only in-frame clones and drops some. The sample gives tens of thousands of clones, around 86% of which show up once; 6% to 7.5% is in the top ten. The sequence was collected from a man aged 60 to 75 with active COVID-19. Sequenced: peripheral blood. The rearrangement links TRBV5-3 to TRBJ1-1; D might be TRBD1 (5 bases). TRBV5-3 is marked as an open reading frame, function uncertain. The CDR3 protein is CARSFGGDTEAFF. CDR3 in DNA: TGTGCCAGAAGCTTTGGAGGGGACACTGAAGCTTTCTTT.